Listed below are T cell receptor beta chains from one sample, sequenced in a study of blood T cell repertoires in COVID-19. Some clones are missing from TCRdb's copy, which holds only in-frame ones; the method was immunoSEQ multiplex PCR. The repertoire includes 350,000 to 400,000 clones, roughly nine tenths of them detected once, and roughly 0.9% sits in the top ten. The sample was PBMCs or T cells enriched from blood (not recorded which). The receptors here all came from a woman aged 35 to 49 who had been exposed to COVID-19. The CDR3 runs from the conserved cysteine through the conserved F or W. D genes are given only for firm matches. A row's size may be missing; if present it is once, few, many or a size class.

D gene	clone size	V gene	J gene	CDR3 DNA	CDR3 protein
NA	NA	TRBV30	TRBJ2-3	TGTGCCTGGAGTGTAGGGCGGCAGGGTCTTTCTACAGATACGCAGTATTTT	CAWSVGRQGLSTDTQYF
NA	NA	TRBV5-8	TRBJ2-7	TGTGCCAGCAGTTTTCGGACATCCCTTTCCGAGCAGTACTTC	CASSFRTSLSEQYF
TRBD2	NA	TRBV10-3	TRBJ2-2	TGTGCCATCAGTGATAGCGGGTCCCTTACCGGGGAGCTGTTTTTT	CAISDSGSLTGELFF
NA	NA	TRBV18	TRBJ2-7	TGTGCCAGCTCACCGCTACAGAGCTCCTACGAGCAGTACTTC	CASSPLQSSYEQYF
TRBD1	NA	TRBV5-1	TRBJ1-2	TGCGCCAGCAGCCGGGACAGGGGTGTTAACTATGGCTACACCTTC	CASSRDRGVNYGYTF
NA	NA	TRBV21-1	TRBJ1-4	TGTGCCAGCAGCATCCCGGGACAAGGATCTTCAACTAATGAAAAACTGTTTTTT	CASSIPGQGSSTNEKLFF
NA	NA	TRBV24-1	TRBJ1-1	TGTGCCACCAGTGATCCCCAGGGTAGCGCTTTCTTT	CATSDPQGSAFF
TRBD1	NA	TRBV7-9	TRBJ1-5	TGTGCCAGCAGCTTAGGGACAGGGGTAGATCAGCCCCAGCATTTT	CASSLGTGVDQPQHF
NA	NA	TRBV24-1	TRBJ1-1	TGTGCCACCGGGGGGGGCACGAAAGACAGACTAGGTGACACTGAAGCTTTCTTT	CATGGGTKDRLGDTEAFF
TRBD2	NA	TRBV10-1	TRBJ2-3	TGCGCCAGCAGTATAGCGGGGCAGACAGATACGCAGTATTTT	CASSIAGQTDTQYF
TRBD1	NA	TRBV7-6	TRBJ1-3	TGTGCCAGCAGCATACTAACAGGGGATAACTCTGGAAACACCATATATTTT	CASSILTGDNSGNTIYF
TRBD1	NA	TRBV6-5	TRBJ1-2	TGTGCCAGTGGACAGGGAAGTTTTGTTTATGGCTACACCTTC	CASGQGSFVYGYTF
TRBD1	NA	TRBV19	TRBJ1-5	TGTGCCAGTAGTATATTAGGACAGGGGGCGAAAGAGCCCCAGCATTTT	CASSILGQGAKEPQHF
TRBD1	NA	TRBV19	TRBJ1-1	TGTGCCAGTACCCGGGACAGGGGAATCCTGGCTTTCTTT	CASTRDRGILAFF
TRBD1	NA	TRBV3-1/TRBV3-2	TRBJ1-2	TGTGCCAGCAGTCGGACAGGGGGCTCATATGGCTACACCTTC	CASSRTGGSYGYTF
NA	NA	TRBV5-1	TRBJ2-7	TGCGCCAGCACCTTCGGGGTCTCCGGCTCCTACGAGCAGTACTTC	CASTFGVSGSYEQYF
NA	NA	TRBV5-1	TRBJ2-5	TGCGCCAGCAGCTTGGCCGTGGGCATCCAAGAGACCCAGTACTTC	CASSLAVGIQETQYF
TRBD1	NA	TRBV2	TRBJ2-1	TGTGCCAATGACAGGGGGCTGAGCAATGAGCAGTTCTTC	CANDRGLSNEQFF
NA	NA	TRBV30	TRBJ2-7	TGTGCCTGTGCTAACGGTGGGCAACCCTACGAGCAGTACTTC	CACANGGQPYEQYF
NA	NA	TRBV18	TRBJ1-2	TGTGCCAGCTCACCGAGTCCAGGGTGGAGTGGCTACACCTTC	CASSPSPGWSGYTF
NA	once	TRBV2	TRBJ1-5	TGTGCCAGCAGTGAAACTAGGGGCAATCAGCCCCAGCATTTT	CASSETRGNQPQHF
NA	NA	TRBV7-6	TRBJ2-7	TGTGCCAGCAGTCCACTCTACGAGCAGTACTTC	CASSPLYEQYF
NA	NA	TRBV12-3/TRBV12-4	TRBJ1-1	TGTGCCAGCAGGGAGGGGATTAGGGAAGCTTTCTTT	CASREGIREAFF